This TCR beta chain appears in the sequencing data of a study of control samples from healthy donors and cancer patients (dated by TCRdb to 2020 to 2021). The library came from the immunoSEQ multiplex PCR assay. The source is immuneACCESS, and TCRdb retained only in-frame sequences with V and J called. Part of the clones is not carried over; for the studies checked, unresolved V genes explain less than half of this, and the remainder is unexplained. The sample table shows about 250,000 clones, and almost 85% are seen once. The leading ten clones occupy approximately 12% of the sample. Note on this clone: No cognate antigen has been identified for it. No much larger clone is present one base from it, and per-base qualities are unavailable.

Including cysteine and phenylalanine, the CDR3 has 14 amino acids. Only the CDR3 DNA is retained, 42 bases long and in frame from the first base. According to the germline V gene, CDR1 reads SGHRS and CDR2 reads YFSETQ. A distance of 11 bases separates the germline ends of V and J, which lose 2 bases and 2 bases respectively. The sample was PBMCs. The rearrangement combines TRBV5-1 with TRBJ2-7, with the D segment possibly TRBD1 or TRBD2, each aligning over 5 bases. The receptor was derived from a woman aged 60-75 years with lung cancer. The sequenced DNA is TGCGCCAGCAGCTTCCCGGGACGGCCCTACGAGCAGTACTTC. Its translation is CASSFPGRPYEQYF.